Given below is one T cell receptor beta chain in context. Its antigen is as yet unknown. This entry comes from a study of Graves' ophthalmopathy and Graves' hyperthyroidism. Overall study context: Peripheral blood sampling preceded any treatment and occurred at initial diagnosis. Study-level results: Discrimination between ophthalmopathy and stable hyperthyroidism by a 13-signature model showed approximately 89% sensitivity and 70% to 82% specificity.

The V and J ends lost 1 base and 5 bases respectively, with 15 bases between them. The CDR3 spans 15 residues. Per the germline V gene, CDR1 is SGHDN and CDR2 is FVKESK. The authors amplified TCR beta CDR3 regions, and they did so from RNA transcripts for repertoire sequencing. Following a first-round RT-PCR that used HTBI primers, a second-round multiplex PCR was carried out. TCRdb re-analysed the multiplex PCR reads in MiXCR, keeping a single row per CDR3 protein. The sample carries approximately 700,000 distinct CDR3 sequences, more than 40% recorded once. The sequenced material came from peripheral blood. This clonotype was sampled from an adult man with Graves' ophthalmopathy. The V gene is TRBV14, the J gene TRBJ2-7; tentatively, D is TRBD1 (6 bases). The CDR3, as DNA: TGTGCCAGCAGCCAAGTCCGGGAACAGGGCCACGAGCAGTACTTC. Translating gives CASSQVREQGHEQYF.